This T cell receptor (beta chain) was sequenced for a study of vaccination and CD4 T cells after COVID-19. For the study at large: Subjects got two shots of BNT162b2 or mRNA-1273 vaccine. Study-level points and caveats: Post-infection sampling omitted early timepoints and covered relatively few convalescent patients. Spike mono-reactivity was evident in 304 of the 307 vaccine-specific clones derived from convalescent patients.

Per the germline V gene, CDR1 is LGHNA and CDR2 is YNFKEQ. The CDR3 has 15 residues. Germline trimming cut 1 base from V and 8 bases from J; bases unmatched to any gene: 5. This clonotype was seen more than once but under ten times. Its antigen remains unknown. TCRdb reprocessed the PCR reads with MiXCR, giving one entry per CDR3 protein. The data contain tens of thousands of distinct CDR3 sequences, around 50% of them singletons. The input for sequencing was CD4+ T cells from blood, taken before SARS-CoV-2 vaccination. This sequence was found in a human donor who had recovered from COVID-19. The chain is built from TRBV4-2 and TRBJ1-6, with 7 bases that match TRBD1. DNA of the CDR3: TGTGCCAGCAGCCAAGTGGGACAGTTAGATTCACCCCTCCACTTT. It is translated as CASSQVGQLDSPLHF.